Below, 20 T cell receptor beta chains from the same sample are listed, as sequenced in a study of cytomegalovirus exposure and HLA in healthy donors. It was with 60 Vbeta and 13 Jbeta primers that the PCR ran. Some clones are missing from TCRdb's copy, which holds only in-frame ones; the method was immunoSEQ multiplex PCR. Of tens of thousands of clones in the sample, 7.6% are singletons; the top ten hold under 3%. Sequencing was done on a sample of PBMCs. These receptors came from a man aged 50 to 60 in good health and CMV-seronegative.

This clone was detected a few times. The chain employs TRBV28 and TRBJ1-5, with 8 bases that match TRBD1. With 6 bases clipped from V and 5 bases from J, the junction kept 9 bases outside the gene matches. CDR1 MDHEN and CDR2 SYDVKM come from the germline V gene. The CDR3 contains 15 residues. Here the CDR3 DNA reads TGTGCCAGCAGCCCTCCGACAGGGGACCATCAGCCCCAGCATTTT. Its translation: CASSPPTGDHQPQHF.

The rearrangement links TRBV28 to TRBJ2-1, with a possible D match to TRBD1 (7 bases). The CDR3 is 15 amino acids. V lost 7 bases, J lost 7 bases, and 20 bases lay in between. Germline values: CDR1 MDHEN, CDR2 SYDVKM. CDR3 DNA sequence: TGTGCCAGCACGCAGTCAGGGGGGCTTCGGAATGAGCAGTTCTTC. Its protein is CASTQSGGLRNEQFF.

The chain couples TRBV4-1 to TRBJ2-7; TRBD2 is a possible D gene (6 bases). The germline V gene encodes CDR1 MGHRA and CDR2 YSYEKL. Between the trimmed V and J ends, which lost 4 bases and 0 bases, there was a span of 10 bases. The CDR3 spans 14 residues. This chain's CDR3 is CASSPSRGSYEQYF. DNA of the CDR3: TGCGCCAGCAGCCCCTCGCGGGGCTCCTACGAGCAGTACTTC.

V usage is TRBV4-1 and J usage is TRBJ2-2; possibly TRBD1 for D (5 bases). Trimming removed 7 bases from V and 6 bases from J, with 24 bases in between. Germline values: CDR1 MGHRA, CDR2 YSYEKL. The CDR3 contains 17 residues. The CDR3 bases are TGCGCCAGCACCCTCCAGGACGGGTTGGTCAGGGCCGGGGAGCTGTTTTTT. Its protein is CASTLQDGLVRAGELFF.

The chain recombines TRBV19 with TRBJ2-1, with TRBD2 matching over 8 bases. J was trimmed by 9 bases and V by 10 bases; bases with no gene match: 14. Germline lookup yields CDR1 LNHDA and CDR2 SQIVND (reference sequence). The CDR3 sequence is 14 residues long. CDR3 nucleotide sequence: TGTGCCACGGCGCCAGCGGGAGTAGTCAGTGAGCAGTTCTTC. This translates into CATAPAGVVSEQFF. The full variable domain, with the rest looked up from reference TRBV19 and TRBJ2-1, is DGGITQSPKYLFRKEGQNVTLSCEQNLNHDAMYWYRQDPGQGLRLIYYSQIVNDFQKGDIAEGYSVSREKKESFPLTVTSAQKNPTAFYLCATAPAGVVSEQFFGPGTRLTVL.

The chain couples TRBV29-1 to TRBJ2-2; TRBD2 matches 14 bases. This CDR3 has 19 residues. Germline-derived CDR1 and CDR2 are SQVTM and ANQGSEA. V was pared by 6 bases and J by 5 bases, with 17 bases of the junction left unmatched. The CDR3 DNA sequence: TGCAGCGTCGCCCTTATTGGGACTAGCGGGAGACGGGGGACCGGGGAGCTGTTTTTT. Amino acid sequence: CSVALIGTSGRRGTGELFF.

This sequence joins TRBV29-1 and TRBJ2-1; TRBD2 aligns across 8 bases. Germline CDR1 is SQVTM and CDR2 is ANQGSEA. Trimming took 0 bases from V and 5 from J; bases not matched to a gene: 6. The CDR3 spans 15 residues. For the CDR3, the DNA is TGCAGCGTTGAAGATCCGGGGGGGTACGACAATGAGCAGTTCTTC. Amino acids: CSVEDPGGYDNEQFF.

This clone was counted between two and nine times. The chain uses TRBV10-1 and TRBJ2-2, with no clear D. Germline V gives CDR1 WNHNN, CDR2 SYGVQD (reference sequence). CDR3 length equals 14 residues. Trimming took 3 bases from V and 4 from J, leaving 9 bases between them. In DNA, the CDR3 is TGCGCCAGCAGTGAAAGGTCGGGCACCGGGGAGCTGTTTTTT. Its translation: CASSERSGTGELFF.

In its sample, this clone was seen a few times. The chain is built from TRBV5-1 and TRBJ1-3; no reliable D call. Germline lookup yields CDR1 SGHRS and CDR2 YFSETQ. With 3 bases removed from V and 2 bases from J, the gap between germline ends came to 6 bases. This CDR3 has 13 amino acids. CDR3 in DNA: TGCGCCAGCAGCTCCGTTCCTGGAAACACCATATATTTT. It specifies CASSSVPGNTIYF. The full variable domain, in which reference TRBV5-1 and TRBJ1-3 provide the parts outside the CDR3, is KAGVTQTPRYLIKTRGQQVTLSCSPISGHRSVSWYQQTPGQGLQFLFEYFSETQRNKGNFPGRFSGRQFSNSRSEMNVSTLELGDSALYLCASSSVPGNTIYFGEGSWLTVV.

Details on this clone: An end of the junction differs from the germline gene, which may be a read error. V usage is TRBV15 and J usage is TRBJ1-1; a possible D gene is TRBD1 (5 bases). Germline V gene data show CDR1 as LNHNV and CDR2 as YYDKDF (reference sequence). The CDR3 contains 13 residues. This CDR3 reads CATSRETLGRAFF. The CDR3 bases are TGTGCCACAAGCAGGGAAACCTTGGGGAGAGCTTTCTTT.

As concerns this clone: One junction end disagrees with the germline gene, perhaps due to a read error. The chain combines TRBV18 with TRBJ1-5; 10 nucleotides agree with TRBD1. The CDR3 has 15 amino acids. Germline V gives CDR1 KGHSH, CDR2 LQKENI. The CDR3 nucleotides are TGTGCCAGCTCTCCACAGGGACAGGGGAATCAGCCCCAGCATTTT. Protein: CASSPQGQGNQPQHF.

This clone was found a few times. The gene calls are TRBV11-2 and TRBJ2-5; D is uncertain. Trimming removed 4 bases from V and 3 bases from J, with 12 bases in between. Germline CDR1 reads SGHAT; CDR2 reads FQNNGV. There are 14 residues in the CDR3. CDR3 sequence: CASSSGGPEETQYF. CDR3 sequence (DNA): TGTGCCAGCAGCTCCGGCGGTCCCGAAGAGACCCAGTACTTC.

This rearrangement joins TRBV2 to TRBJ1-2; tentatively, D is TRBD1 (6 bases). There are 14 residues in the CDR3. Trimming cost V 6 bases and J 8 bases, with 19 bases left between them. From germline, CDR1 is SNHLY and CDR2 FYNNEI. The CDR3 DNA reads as TGTGCCAGCAGACTCCTATACCCAGGGGAAGGCTACACCTTC. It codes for CASRLLYPGEGYTF.

CDR3 region: CASSSLQNRRSYEQYF. The CDR3 DNA follows: TGTGCCAGCAGTTCGCTCCAAAATCGGAGGTCCTACGAGCAGTACTTC. This rearrangement joins TRBV27 to TRBJ2-7; TRBD2 is a possible D gene (5 bases). The germline V gene has CDR1 MNHEY and CDR2 SMNVEV (reference sequence). The CDR3 has 16 amino acids. The V and J ends lost 4 bases and 1 base respectively, with 17 bases between them.

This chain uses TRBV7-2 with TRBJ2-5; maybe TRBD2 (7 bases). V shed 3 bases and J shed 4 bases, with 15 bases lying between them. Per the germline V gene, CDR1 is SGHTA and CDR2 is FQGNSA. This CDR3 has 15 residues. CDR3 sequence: CASSFSTGGRETQYF. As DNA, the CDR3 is TGTGCCAGCAGCTTTTCCACGGGGGGCCGAGAGACCCAGTACTTC.

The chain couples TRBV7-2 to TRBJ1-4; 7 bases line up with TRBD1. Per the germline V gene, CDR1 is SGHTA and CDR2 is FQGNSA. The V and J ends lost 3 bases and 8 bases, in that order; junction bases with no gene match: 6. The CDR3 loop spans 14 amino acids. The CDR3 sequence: CASSLGQSGEKLFF. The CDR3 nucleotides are TGTGCCAGCAGCTTGGGACAGTCAGGGGAAAAACTGTTTTTT.

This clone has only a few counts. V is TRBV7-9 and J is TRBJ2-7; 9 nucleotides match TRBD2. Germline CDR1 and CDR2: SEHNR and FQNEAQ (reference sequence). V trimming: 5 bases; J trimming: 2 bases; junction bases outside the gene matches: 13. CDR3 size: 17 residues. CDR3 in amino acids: CASSHSGSYVNPYEQYF. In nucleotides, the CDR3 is TGTGCCAGCAGCCATAGCGGGAGCTATGTCAACCCCTACGAGCAGTACTTC. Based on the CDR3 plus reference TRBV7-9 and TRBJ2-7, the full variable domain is DTGVSQNPRHKITKRGQNVTFRCDPISEHNRLYWYRQTLGQGPEFLTYFQNEAQLEKSRLLSDRFSAERPKGSFSTLEIQRTEQGDSAMYLCASSHSGSYVNPYEQYFGPGTRLTVT.

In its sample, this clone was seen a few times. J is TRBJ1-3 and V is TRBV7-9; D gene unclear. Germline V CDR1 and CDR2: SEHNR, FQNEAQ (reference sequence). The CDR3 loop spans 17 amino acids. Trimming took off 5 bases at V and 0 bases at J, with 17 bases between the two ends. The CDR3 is CASSPTRAGISGNTIYF. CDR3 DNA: TGTGCCAGCAGCCCCACACGTGCAGGTATCTCTGGAAACACCATATATTTT.

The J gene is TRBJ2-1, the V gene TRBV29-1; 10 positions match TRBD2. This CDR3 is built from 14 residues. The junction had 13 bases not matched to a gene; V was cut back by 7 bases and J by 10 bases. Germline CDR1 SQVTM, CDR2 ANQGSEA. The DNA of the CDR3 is TGCAGCGGGGGACTAAAGCGGGAGGGCCGAGAGCAGTTCTTC. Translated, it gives CSGGLKREGREQFF.

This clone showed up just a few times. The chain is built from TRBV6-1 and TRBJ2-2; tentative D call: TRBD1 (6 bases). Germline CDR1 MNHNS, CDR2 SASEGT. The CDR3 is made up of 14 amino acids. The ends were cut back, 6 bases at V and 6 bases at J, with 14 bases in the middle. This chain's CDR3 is CASRGAQSAGELFF. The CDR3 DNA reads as TGTGCCAGCAGGGGGGCCCAAAGCGCCGGGGAGCTGTTTTTT.